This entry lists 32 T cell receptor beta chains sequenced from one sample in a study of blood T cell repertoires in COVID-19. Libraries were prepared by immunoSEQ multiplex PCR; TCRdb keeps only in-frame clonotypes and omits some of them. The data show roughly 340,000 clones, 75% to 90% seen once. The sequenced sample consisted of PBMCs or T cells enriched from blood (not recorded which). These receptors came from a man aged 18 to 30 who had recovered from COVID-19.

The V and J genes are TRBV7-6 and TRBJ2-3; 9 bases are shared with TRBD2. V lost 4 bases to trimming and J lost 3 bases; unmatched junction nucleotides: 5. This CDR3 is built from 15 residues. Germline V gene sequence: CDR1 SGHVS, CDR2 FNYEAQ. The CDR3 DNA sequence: TGTGCCAGCAGCTCGACTAGCGGTCGTACAGATACGCAGTATTTT. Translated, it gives CASSSTSGRTDTQYF.

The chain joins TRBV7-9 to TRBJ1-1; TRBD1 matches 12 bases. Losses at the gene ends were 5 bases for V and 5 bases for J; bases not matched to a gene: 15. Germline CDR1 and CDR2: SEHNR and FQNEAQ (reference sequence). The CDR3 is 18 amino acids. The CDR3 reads CASSLPPGQGAIGTEAFF. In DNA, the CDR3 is TGTGCCAGCAGCCTTCCTCCGGGACAGGGGGCAATAGGGACTGAAGCTTTCTTT.

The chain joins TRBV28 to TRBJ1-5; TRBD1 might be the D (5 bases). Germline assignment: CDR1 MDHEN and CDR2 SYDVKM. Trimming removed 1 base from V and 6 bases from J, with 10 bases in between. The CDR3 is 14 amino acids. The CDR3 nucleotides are TGTGCCAGCAGTTTATCCGTGGGGGGTCAGCCCCAGCATTTT. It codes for CASSLSVGGQPQHF. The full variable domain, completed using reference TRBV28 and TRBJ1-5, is DVKVTQSSRYLVKRTGEKVFLECVQDMDHENMFWYRQDPGLGLRLIYFSYDVKMKEKGDIPEGYSVSREKKERFSLILESASTNQTSMYLCASSLSVGGQPQHFGDGTRLSIL.

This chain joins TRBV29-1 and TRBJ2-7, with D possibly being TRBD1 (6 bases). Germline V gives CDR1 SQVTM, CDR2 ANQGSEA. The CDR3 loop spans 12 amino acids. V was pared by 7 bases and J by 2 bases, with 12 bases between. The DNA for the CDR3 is TGCAGCGCCTCCGGACAGACCTACGAGCAGTACTTC. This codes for CSASGQTYEQYF.

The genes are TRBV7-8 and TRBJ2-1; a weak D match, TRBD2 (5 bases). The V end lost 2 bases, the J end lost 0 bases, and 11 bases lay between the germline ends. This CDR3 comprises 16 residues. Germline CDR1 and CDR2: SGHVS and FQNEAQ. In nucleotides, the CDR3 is TGTGCCAGCAGCTTAATTAGCGCGAGCTCCTACAATGAGCAGTTCTTC. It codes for CASSLISASSYNEQFF. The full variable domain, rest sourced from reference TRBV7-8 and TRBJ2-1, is GAGVSQSPRYKVAKRGQDVALRCDPISGHVSLFWYQQALGQGPEFLTYFQNEAQLDKSGLPSDRFFAERPEGSVSTLKIQRTQQEDSAVYLCASSLISASSYNEQFFGPGTRLTVL.

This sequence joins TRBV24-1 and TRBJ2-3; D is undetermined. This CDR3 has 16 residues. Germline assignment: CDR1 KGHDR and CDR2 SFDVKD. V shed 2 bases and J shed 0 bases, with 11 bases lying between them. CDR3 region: CATSDSGSVSTDTQYF. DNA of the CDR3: TGTGCCACCAGTGATTCGGGTAGTGTGAGCACAGATACGCAGTATTTT.

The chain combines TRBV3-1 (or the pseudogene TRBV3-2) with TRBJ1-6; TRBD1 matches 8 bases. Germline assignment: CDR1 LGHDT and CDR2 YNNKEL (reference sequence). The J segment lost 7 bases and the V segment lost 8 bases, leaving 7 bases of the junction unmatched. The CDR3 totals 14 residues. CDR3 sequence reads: CASGRDRQNSPLHF. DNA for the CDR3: TGTGCCAGCGGACGGGACAGGCAGAATTCACCCCTCCACTTT.

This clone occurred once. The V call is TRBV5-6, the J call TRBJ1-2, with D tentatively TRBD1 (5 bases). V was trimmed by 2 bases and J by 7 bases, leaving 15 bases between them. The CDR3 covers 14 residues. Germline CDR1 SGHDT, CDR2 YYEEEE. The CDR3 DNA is TGTGCCAGCAGCTTTCTTGGATCGGGGGGTGGCTACACCTTC. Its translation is CASSFLGSGGGYTF.

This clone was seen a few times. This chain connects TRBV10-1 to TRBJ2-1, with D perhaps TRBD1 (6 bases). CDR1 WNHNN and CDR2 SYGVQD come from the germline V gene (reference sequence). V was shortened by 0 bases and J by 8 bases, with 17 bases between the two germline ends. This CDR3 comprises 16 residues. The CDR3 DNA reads TGCGCCAGCAGTGAGTCGGGAAGACAGGCACGGTATGAGCAGTTCTTC. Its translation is CASSESGRQARYEQFF.

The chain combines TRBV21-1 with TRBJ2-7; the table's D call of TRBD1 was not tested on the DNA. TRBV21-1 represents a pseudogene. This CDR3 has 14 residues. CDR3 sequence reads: CASPEDRVVYREDF. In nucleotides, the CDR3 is TGTGCCAGCCCCGAAGACAGAGTTGTATACCGAGAGGACTTC.

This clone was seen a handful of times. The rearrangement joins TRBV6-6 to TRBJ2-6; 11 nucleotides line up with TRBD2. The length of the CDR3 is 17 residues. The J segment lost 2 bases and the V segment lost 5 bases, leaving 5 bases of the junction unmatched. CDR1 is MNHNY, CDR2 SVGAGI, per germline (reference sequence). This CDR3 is CASSPLAGGPGANVLTF. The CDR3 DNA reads TGTGCCAGCAGTCCTTTAGCGGGGGGGCCTGGGGCCAACGTCCTGACTTTC.

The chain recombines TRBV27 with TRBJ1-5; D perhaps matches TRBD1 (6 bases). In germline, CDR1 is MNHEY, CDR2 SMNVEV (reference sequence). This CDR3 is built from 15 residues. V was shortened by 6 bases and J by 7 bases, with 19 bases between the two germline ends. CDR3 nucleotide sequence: TGTGCCAGCAGGCGGGGGCTTACCTCGGGACAGCCCCAGCATTTT. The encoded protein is CASRRGLTSGQPQHF.

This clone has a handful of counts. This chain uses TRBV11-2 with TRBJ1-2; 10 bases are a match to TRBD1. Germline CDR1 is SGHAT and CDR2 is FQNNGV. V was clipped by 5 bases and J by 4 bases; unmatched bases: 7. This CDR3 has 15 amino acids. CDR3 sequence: CASSKDRGHGYGYTF. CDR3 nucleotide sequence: TGTGCCAGCAGCAAAGACAGGGGGCATGGCTATGGCTACACCTTC.

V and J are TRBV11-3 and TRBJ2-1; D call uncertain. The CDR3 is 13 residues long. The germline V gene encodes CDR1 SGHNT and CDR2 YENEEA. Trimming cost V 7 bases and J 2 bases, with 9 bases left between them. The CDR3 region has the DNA TGTGCCAGCACCAACCGGGCCTACAATGAGCAGTTCTTC. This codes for CASTNRAYNEQFF. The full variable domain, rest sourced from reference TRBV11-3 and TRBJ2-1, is EAGVVQSPRYKIIEKKQPVAFWCNPISGHNTLYWYLQNLGQGPELLIRYENEEAVDDSQLPKDRFSAERLKGVDSTLKIQPAELGDSAVYLCASTNRAYNEQFFGPGTRLTVL.

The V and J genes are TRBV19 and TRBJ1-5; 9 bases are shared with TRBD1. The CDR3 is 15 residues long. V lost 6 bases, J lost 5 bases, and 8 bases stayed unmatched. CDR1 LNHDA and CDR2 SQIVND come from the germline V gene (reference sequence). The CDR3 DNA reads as TGTGCCAGTAGAACCTTGGGACAGGGTTATCAGCCCCAGCATTTT. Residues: CASRTLGQGYQPQHF.

The CDR3 DNA is TGTGCCAGCAGCTTGGCGGGACAGGGGGCGGCTAATGAAAAACTGTTTTTT. It encodes CASSLAGQGAANEKLFF. V usage is TRBV5-5 and J usage is TRBJ1-4; 12 bases align to TRBD1. Germline CDR1 SGHKS, CDR2 YYEKEE (reference sequence). Trimming removed 0 bases from V and 3 bases from J; junction bases left unmatched: 3. There are 17 residues in the CDR3.

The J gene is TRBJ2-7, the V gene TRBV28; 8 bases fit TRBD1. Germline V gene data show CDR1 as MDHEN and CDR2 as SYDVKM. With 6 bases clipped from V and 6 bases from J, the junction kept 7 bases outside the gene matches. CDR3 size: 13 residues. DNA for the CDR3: TGTGCCAGCAGGTCAACCACAGGGGGCGAGCAGTACTTC. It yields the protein CASRSTTGGEQYF.

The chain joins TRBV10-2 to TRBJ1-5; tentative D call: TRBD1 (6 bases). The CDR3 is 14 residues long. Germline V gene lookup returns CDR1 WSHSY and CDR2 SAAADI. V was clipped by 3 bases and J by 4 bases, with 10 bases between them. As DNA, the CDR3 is TGCGCCAGCAGTGAATGGACAGTGAATCAGCCCCAGCATTTT. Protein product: CASSEWTVNQPQHF.

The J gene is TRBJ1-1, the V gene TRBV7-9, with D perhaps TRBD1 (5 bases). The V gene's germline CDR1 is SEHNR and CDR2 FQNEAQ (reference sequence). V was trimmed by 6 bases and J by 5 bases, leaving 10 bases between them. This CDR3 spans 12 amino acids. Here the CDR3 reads CASRLGATEAFF. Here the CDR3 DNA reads TGTGCCAGCAGGCTAGGGGCAACTGAAGCTTTCTTT.

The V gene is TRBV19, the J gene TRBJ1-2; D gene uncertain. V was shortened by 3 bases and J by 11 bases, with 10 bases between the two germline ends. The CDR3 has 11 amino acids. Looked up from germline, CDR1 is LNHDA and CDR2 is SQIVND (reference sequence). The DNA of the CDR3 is TGTGCCAGTAGTATCGGAGAGAAGTACACCTTC. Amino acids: CASSIGEKYTF.

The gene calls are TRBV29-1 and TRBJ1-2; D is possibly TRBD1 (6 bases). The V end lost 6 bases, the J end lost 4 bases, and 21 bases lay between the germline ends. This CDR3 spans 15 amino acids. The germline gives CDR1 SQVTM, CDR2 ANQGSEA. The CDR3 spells CSVPSERGQVYGYTF. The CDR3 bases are TGCAGCGTACCTTCTGAGCGGGGGCAGGTCTATGGCTACACCTTC. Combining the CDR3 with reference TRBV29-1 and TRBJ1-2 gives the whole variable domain SAVISQKPSRDICQRGTSLTIQCQVDSQVTMMFWYRQQPGQSLTLIATANQGSEATYESGFVIDKFPISRPNLTFSTLTVSNMSPEDSSIYLCSVPSERGQVYGYTFGSGTRLTVV.

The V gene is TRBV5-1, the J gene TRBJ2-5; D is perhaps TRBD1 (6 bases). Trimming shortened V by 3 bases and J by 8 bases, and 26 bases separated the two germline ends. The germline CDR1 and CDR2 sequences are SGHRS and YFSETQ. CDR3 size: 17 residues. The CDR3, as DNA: TGCGCCAGCAGCTCCTGGGACATAGGGACCCCCCGGAGAACCCAGTACTTC. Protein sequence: CASSSWDIGTPRRTQYF. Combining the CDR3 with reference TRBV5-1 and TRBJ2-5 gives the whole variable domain KAGVTQTPRYLIKTRGQQVTLSCSPISGHRSVSWYQQTPGQGLQFLFEYFSETQRNKGNFPGRFSGRQFSNSRSEMNVSTLELGDSALYLCASSSWDIGTPRRTQYFGPGTRLLVL.

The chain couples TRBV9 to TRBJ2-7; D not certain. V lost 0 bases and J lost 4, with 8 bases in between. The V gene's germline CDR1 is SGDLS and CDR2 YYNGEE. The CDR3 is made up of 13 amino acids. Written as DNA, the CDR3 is TGTGCCAGCAGCGTAGGTGGTACATACGAGCAGTACTTC. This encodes CASSVGGTYEQYF. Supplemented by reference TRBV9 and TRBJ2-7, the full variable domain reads DSGVTQTPKHLITATGQRVTLRCSPRSGDLSVYWYQQSLDQGLQFLIQYYNGEERAKGNILERFSAQQFPDLHSELNLSSLELGDSALYFCASSVGGTYEQYFGPGTRLTVT.

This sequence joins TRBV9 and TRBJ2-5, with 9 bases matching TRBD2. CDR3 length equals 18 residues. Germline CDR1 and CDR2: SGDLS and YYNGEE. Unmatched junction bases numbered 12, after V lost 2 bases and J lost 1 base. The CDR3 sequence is CASSVRVAGDSGQETQYF. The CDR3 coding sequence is TGTGCCAGCAGCGTGCGGGTAGCGGGGGATTCGGGCCAAGAGACCCAGTACTTC.

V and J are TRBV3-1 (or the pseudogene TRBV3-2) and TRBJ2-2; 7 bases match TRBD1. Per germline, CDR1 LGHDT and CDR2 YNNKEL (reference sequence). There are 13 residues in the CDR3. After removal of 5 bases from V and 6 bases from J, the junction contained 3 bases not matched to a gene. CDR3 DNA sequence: TGTGCCAGCAGCTCGACAGGGTCCGGGGAGCTGTTTTTT. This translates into CASSSTGSGELFF.

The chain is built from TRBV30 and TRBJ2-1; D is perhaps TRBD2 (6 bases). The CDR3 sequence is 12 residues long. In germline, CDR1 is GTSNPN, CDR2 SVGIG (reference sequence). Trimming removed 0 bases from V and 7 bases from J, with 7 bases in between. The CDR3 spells CAWSVAGNEQFF. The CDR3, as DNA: TGTGCCTGGAGTGTTGCGGGGAATGAGCAGTTCTTC.

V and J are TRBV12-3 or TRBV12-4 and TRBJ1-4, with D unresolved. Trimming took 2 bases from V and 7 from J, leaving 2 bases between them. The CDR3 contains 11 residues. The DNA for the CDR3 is TGTGCCAGCAGTTTACGTGAAAAACTGTTTTTT. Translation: CASSLREKLFF.

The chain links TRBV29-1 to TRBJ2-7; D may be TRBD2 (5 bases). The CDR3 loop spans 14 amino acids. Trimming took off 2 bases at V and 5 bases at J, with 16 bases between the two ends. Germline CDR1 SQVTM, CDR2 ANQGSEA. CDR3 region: CSVESGLGGHEQYF. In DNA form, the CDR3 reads TGCAGCGTTGAATCTGGGCTTGGAGGTCACGAGCAGTACTTC.

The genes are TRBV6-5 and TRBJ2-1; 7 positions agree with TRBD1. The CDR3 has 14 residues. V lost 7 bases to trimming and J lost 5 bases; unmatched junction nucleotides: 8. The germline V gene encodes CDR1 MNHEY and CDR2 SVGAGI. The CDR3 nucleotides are TGTGCCAGCATATCAAACAGGGGCGACAATGAGCAGTTCTTC. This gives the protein CASISNRGDNEQFF.

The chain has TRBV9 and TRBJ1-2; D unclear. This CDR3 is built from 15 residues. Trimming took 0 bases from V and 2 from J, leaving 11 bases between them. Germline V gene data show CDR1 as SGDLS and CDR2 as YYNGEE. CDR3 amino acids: CASSVEEGTNYGYTF. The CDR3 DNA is TGTGCCAGCAGCGTAGAGGAGGGAACGAACTATGGCTACACCTTC. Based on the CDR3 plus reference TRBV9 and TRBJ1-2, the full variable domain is DSGVTQTPKHLITATGQRVTLRCSPRSGDLSVYWYQQSLDQGLQFLIQYYNGEERAKGNILERFSAQQFPDLHSELNLSSLELGDSALYFCASSVEEGTNYGYTFGSGTRLTVV.

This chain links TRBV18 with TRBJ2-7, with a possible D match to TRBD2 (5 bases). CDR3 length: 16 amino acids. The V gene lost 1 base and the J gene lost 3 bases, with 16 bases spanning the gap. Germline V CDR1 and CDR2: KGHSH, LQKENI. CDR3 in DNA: TGTGCCAGCTCACCACGGACTGGGATCGGAGTCTACGAGCAGTACTTC. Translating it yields CASSPRTGIGVYEQYF.

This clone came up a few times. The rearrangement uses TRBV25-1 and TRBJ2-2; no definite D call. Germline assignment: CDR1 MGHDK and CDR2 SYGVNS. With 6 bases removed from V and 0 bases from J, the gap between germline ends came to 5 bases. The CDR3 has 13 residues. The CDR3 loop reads CASRTPNTGELFF. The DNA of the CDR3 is TGTGCCAGCAGGACACCGAACACCGGGGAGCTGTTTTTT.